Each of the 2 T cell receptor beta chains below was sequenced from the same sample in a study of blood T cell repertoires in COVID-19. Here immunoSEQ multiplex PCR was the method, and the copy in TCRdb shows in-frame clones only, minus some. The sample comprises approximately 92,000 clones, 72% of which are singletons, and 20% to 25% rests with the top ten. Sample: peripheral blood. The source of these receptors is a woman aged 60-70 years in a cohort sampled during active or convalescent COVID-19.

The V call is TRBV7-2, the J call TRBJ2-3; 8 positions agree with TRBD2. Germline loops: CDR1 SGHTA, CDR2 FQGNSA. The CDR3 totals 16 residues. V trimming: 1 base; J trimming: 2 bases; junction bases outside the gene matches: 5. This CDR3 is CASSLGQRGTTDTQYF. In DNA form, the CDR3 reads TGTGCCAGCAGCTTAGGCCAGCGGGGGACCACAGATACGCAGTATTTT.

V usage is TRBV5-6 and J usage is TRBJ1-6; 9 positions match TRBD1. Germline trimming cut 0 bases from V and 8 bases from J; bases unmatched to any gene: 0. Germline assignment: CDR1 SGHDT and CDR2 YYEEEE. CDR3 size: 14 residues. The CDR3 spells CASSLGTGDSPLHF. The CDR3 DNA follows: TGTGCCAGCAGCTTGGGGACAGGGGATTCACCCCTCCACTTT. Full variable domain (outside the CDR3, taken from reference TRBV5-6 and TRBJ1-6): DAGVTQSPTHLIKTRGQQVTLRCSPKSGHDTVSWYQQALGQGPQFIFQYYEEEERQRGNFPDRFSGHQFPNYSSELNVNALLLGDSALYLCASSLGTGDSPLHFGNGTRLTVT.